These 29 T cell receptor beta chains were all obtained from the same sample, sequenced in a study of shared clonotypes between healthy human individuals. TCRdb keeps only in-frame clones here, not all; method: immunoSEQ multiplex PCR. Among hundreds of thousands of clones, over 90% were seen once, and the ten largest hold under 30%. CD45RO-negative, CCR7-positively selected cells formed the naive CD8 fraction, excluding terminally differentiated effector memory CD45RA+ cells. The sample comprised naive CD8+ T cells sorted from blood. These receptors were collected from a man aged 30 to 39 in good health.

The rearrangement links TRBV5-4 to TRBJ2-7, with 8 bases matching TRBD1. This CDR3 contains 14 residues. Trimming removed 4 bases from V and 3 bases from J; junction bases left unmatched: 6. From germline, CDR1 is SGHNT and CDR2 YYREEE (reference sequence). The CDR3 DNA follows: TGTGCCAGCAGCGCGGACAGGGTAATCTACGAGCAGTACTTC. Amino acid sequence: CASSADRVIYEQYF.

This clone was counted between two and nine times. This rearrangement joins TRBV5-1 to TRBJ1-2; D is perhaps TRBD1 (5 bases). V lost 0 bases and J lost 0, with 15 bases in between. CDR3 size: 17 residues. Germline V gene data show CDR1 as SGHRS and CDR2 as YFSETQ. The CDR3 loop reads CASSLEGRSDPNYGYTF. The DNA of the CDR3 is TGCGCCAGCAGCTTGGAGGGGAGGAGCGATCCTAACTATGGCTACACCTTC.

The chain carries TRBV7-9 and TRBJ2-7; TRBD2 might be the D (6 bases). Germline V CDR1 and CDR2: SEHNR, FQNEAQ (reference sequence). CDR3 length equals 13 residues. V lost 4 bases and J lost 2, with 9 bases in between. CDR3 in amino acids: CASSSGGAYEQYF. Here the CDR3 DNA reads TGTGCCAGCAGCTCCGGAGGGGCCTACGAGCAGTACTTC.

This rearrangement joins TRBV27 to TRBJ2-2; TRBD2 is a possible D gene (5 bases). Germline-derived CDR1 and CDR2 are MNHEY and SMNVEV (reference sequence). Trimming stripped 6 bases from V and 1 base from J, with 12 bases between. The CDR3 has 15 residues. DNA for the CDR3: TGTGCCAGCAGCTCATCACTAGAGAACACCGGGGAGCTGTTTTTT. Translation: CASSSSLENTGELFF.

The CDR3 loop is CASSLDSGSQETQYF. DNA of the CDR3: TGTGCCAGCAGCTTAGATAGCGGTAGCCAAGAGACCCAGTACTTC. The chain uses TRBV7-9 and TRBJ2-5; tentatively, D is TRBD2 (6 bases). The germline V and J ends were trimmed by 1 base and 1 base, with 10 bases remaining between them. The germline V gene encodes CDR1 SEHNR and CDR2 FQNEAQ (reference sequence). CDR3 length: 15 residues.

The chain uses TRBV5-1 and TRBJ2-2, with D unclear. Germline CDR1 reads SGHRS; CDR2 reads YFSETQ. Between the trimmed V and J ends, which lost 5 bases and 7 bases, there was a span of 6 bases. CDR3 size: 11 residues. In DNA, the CDR3 is TGCGCCAGCAGTCGCGGCGGGGAGCTGTTTTTT. Protein product: CASSRGGELFF.

This chain uses TRBV15 with TRBJ2-6; 7 positions agree with TRBD1. CDR3 length: 16 amino acids. CDR1 and CDR2 (germline): LNHNV, YYDKDF (reference sequence). The junction had 3 bases not matched to a gene; V was cut back by 3 bases and J by 1 base. The CDR3 loop reads CATSRGTVSGANVLTF. The DNA of the CDR3 is TGTGCCACCAGCAGGGGGACAGTTTCTGGGGCCAACGTCCTGACTTTC. The full variable domain, rest sourced from reference TRBV15 and TRBJ2-6, is DAMVIQNPRYQVTQFGKPVTLSCSQTLNHNVMYWYQQKSSQAPKLLFHYYDKDFNNEADTPDNFQSRRPNTSFCFLDIRSPGLGDTAMYLCATSRGTVSGANVLTFGAGSRLTVL.

The CDR3 region is CASSLVGSSGRTPYEQYF. Written as DNA, the CDR3 is TGTGCCAGCAGTTTAGTGGGGAGTAGCGGGAGGACGCCCTACGAGCAGTACTTC. This sequence joins TRBV28 and TRBJ2-7; 10 bases map to TRBD2. Losses at the gene ends were 2 bases for V and 2 bases for J; bases not matched to a gene: 12. The CDR3 totals 18 residues. From germline, CDR1 is MDHEN and CDR2 SYDVKM.

The chain recombines TRBV5-8 with TRBJ1-5, with a possible D match to TRBD1 (5 bases). There are 15 residues in the CDR3. The V and J ends lost 4 bases and 1 base respectively, with 12 bases between them. The germline V gene has CDR1 SGHTS and CDR2 YDEGEE. The CDR3 region is CASSLDRGSNQPQHF. DNA for the CDR3: TGTGCCAGCAGCCTAGACAGAGGAAGCAATCAGCCCCAGCATTTT.

V is TRBV25-1 and J is TRBJ1-4, with 8 bases identical to TRBD1. Germline V lookup: CDR1 MGHDK, CDR2 SYGVNS. Trimming cost V 9 bases and J 6 bases; bases outside gene matches: 3. This CDR3 has 12 residues. The CDR3 nucleotides are TGTGCCAGTCAGGGGGCCGATGAAAAACTGTTTTTT. The encoded protein is CASQGADEKLFF.

This clone was picked up one time. This rearrangement joins TRBV11-2 to TRBJ2-3; 10 nucleotides match TRBD2. Germline trimming cut 5 bases from V and 10 bases from J; bases unmatched to any gene: 15. There are 16 residues in the CDR3. Looked up from germline, CDR1 is SGHAT and CDR2 is FQNNGV. Written as DNA, the CDR3 is TGTGCCAGCAGCACCTGGACTAGCGGAGGCCCCCGTGCGCAGTATTTT. Its translation: CASSTWTSGGPRAQYF. The entire variable domain, with the rest obtained from reference TRBV11-2 and TRBJ2-3, is as follows: EAGVAQSPRYKIIEKRQSVAFWCNPISGHATLYWYQQILGQGPKLLIQFQNNGVVDDSQLPKDRFSAERLKGVDSTLKIQPAKLEDSAVYLCASSTWTSGGPRAQYFGPGTRLTVL.

V is TRBV21-1 and J is TRBJ1-1; TRBD1 reflects the table's D call only, with no check against the DNA. TRBV21-1 is annotated as a pseudogene. This CDR3 spans 17 amino acids. The CDR3 nucleotides read TGTGCCAGCAGCCTCCCCAGGGTTATCGTGTTGTTCGCTGAAGCTTTCTTT. Its protein is CASSLPRVIVLFAEAFF.

The rearrangement uses TRBV27 and TRBJ2-7; TRBD2 aligns across 7 bases. Germline lookup yields CDR1 MNHEY and CDR2 SMNVEV (reference sequence). The CDR3 is 16 residues long. The trim removed 3 bases at V and 0 bases at J, leaving 8 bases unmatched. The CDR3 sequence is CASSLGGVSSSYEQYF. The CDR3 region has the DNA TGTGCCAGCAGTTTGGGGGGGGTTTCGAGCTCCTACGAGCAGTACTTC.

This clone was recorded a few times. J is TRBJ2-2 and V is TRBV25-1, with D tentatively TRBD1 (5 bases). Germline CDR1 MGHDK, CDR2 SYGVNS. The V end lost 1 base, the J end lost 1 base, and 10 bases lay between the germline ends. The CDR3 has 16 amino acids. CDR3 residues: CASSEWVGVNTGELFF. Here the CDR3 DNA reads TGTGCCAGCAGTGAATGGGTAGGGGTGAACACCGGGGAGCTGTTTTTT.

This sequence joins TRBV4-3 and TRBJ2-2; D ambiguous. The CDR3 consists of 14 residues. The germline V gene has CDR1 LGHNA and CDR2 YSLEER. Trimming left V 0 bases short and J 7 bases short, with 9 bases between. In nucleotides, the CDR3 is TGCGCCAGCAGCCAAGACCGTAGCCGCGGGGAGCTGTTTTTT. This translates into CASSQDRSRGELFF.

J is TRBJ2-7 and V is TRBV5-8; no reliable D call. Per the germline V gene, CDR1 is SGHTS and CDR2 is YDEGEE. The CDR3 spans 13 residues. V shed 5 bases and J shed 3 bases, with 12 bases lying between them. CDR3 protein: CASRHPGSYEQYF. The CDR3 DNA reads TGTGCCAGCAGACATCCCGGCAGCTACGAGCAGTACTTC.

The chain couples TRBV7-9 to TRBJ2-2; 10 bases are a match to TRBD2. The CDR3 spans 16 residues. In germline, CDR1 is SEHNR, CDR2 FQNEAQ (reference sequence). Trimming removed 4 bases from V and 6 bases from J; junction bases left unmatched: 8. This CDR3 is CASSSGLAEGAGELFF. CDR3 in DNA: TGTGCCAGCAGCTCAGGACTAGCGGAGGGCGCCGGGGAGCTGTTTTTT.

The V call is TRBV27, the J call TRBJ2-1; D not resolved. The CDR3 is made up of 12 amino acids. Looked up from germline, CDR1 is MNHEY and CDR2 is SMNVEV (reference sequence). V shed 4 bases and J shed 9 bases, with 10 bases lying between them. CDR3 bases: TGTGCCAGCAGTTCCCTGGCGGCTGAGCAGTTCTTC. Residues: CASSSLAAEQFF.

This sequence joins TRBV7-9 and TRBJ2-5; D gene uncertain. Trimming left V 4 bases short and J 5 bases short, with 11 bases between. Germline-derived CDR1 and CDR2 are SEHNR and FQNEAQ (reference sequence). This CDR3 is 13 amino acids long. CDR3 amino acids: CASSSKVRETQYF. CDR3 DNA: TGTGCCAGCAGCTCTAAGGTGCGGGAGACCCAGTACTTC. Full variable domain (remainder filled in from reference TRBV7-9 and TRBJ2-5): DTGVSQNPRHKITKRGQNVTFRCDPISEHNRLYWYRQTLGQGPEFLTYFQNEAQLEKSRLLSDRFSAERPKGSFSTLEIQRTEQGDSAMYLCASSSKVRETQYFGPGTRLLVL.

This chain connects TRBV6-6 to TRBJ2-2, with unresolved D. CDR1 and CDR2 from the germline V gene are MNHNY and SVGAGI (reference sequence). The germline V and J ends were trimmed by 8 bases and 2 bases, with 12 bases remaining between them. The CDR3 length is 14 residues. The CDR3 DNA reads TGTGCCAGCGGACGGGTCTATAACACCGGGGAGCTGTTTTTT. The encoded protein is CASGRVYNTGELFF.

This clone was seen a single time. The rearrangement links TRBV4-1 to TRBJ2-7; TRBD2 matches 7 bases. The V segment lost 4 bases and the J segment 6 bases; nucleotides outside the gene matches: 9. The CDR3 sequence is 14 residues long. Per germline, CDR1 MGHRA and CDR2 YSYEKL. For the CDR3, the DNA is TGCGCCAGCAGCCTCGATGGGGGGGTCGGCGAGCAGTACTTC. This translates into CASSLDGGVGEQYF.

The rearrangement uses TRBV7-9 and TRBJ1-5; D call uncertain. The V gene lost 5 bases and the J gene lost 3 bases, with 11 bases spanning the gap. Germline-derived CDR1 and CDR2 are SEHNR and FQNEAQ (reference sequence). The CDR3 loop spans 14 amino acids. The CDR3 loop is CASSVGGVNQPQHF. In DNA form, the CDR3 reads TGTGCCAGCAGCGTGGGCGGGGTCAATCAGCCCCAGCATTTT. Based on the CDR3 plus reference TRBV7-9 and TRBJ1-5, the full variable domain is DTGVSQNPRHKITKRGQNVTFRCDPISEHNRLYWYRQTLGQGPEFLTYFQNEAQLEKSRLLSDRFSAERPKGSFSTLEIQRTEQGDSAMYLCASSVGGVNQPQHFGDGTRLSIL.

The chain has TRBV18 and TRBJ2-1; 10 bases align to TRBD2. CDR3 length: 15 amino acids. In germline, CDR1 is KGHSH, CDR2 LQKENI. J gave up 3 bases and V 5 bases, and 4 bases lay outside the gene matches. The chain's CDR3 is CASSDIAGGYNEQFF. CDR3 DNA: TGTGCCAGCTCAGATATAGCGGGAGGCTACAATGAGCAGTTCTTC.

J is TRBJ1-1 and V is TRBV7-9; 9 bases align to TRBD1. J lost 3 bases, V lost 3 bases, and 5 bases had no gene match. CDR1 and CDR2 (germline): SEHNR, FQNEAQ (reference sequence). This CDR3 is 15 amino acids long. CDR3 protein: CASSFNRDRDTEAFF. In DNA form, the CDR3 reads TGTGCCAGCAGCTTTAACCGGGACAGGGACACTGAAGCTTTCTTT.

The rearrangement links TRBV7-8 to TRBJ2-1, with TRBD2 identical over 10 bases. The CDR3 is made up of 15 amino acids. V trimming: 5 bases; J trimming: 5 bases; junction bases outside the gene matches: 6. CDR1 SGHVS and CDR2 FQNEAQ come from the germline V gene. CDR3 residues: CASSPEREGHNEQFF. In DNA form, the CDR3 reads TGTGCCAGCAGCCCGGAGCGGGAGGGGCACAATGAGCAGTTCTTC.

V and J are TRBV11-3 and TRBJ2-5; no clear D. CDR1 is SGHNT, CDR2 YENEEA, per germline. Trimming removed 6 bases at V and 7 bases at J, with 15 bases between. The CDR3 is made up of 13 amino acids. The DNA of the CDR3 is TGTGCCAGCAGTCCGACCAACTCCGGGACCCAGTACTTC. This translates into CASSPTNSGTQYF. The complete variable domain, with remaining parts taken from reference TRBV11-3 and TRBJ2-5, reads EAGVVQSPRYKIIEKKQPVAFWCNPISGHNTLYWYLQNLGQGPELLIRYENEEAVDDSQLPKDRFSAERLKGVDSTLKIQPAELGDSAVYLCASSPTNSGTQYFGPGTRLLVL.

This clone was observed once. The rearrangement joins TRBV6-5 to TRBJ1-4; D is possibly TRBD1 (5 bases). Germline CDR1 and CDR2: MNHEY and SVGAGI. This CDR3 is built from 15 residues. V gave up 5 bases and J gave up 6 bases, with 16 bases separating them. The CDR3 DNA sequence: TGTGCCAGCAGTCTACTTCAGGGTACGCATGAAAAACTGTTTTTT. Residues: CASSLLQGTHEKLFF.

The chain couples TRBV5-6 to TRBJ2-7; the D is unclear. Per the germline V gene, CDR1 is SGHDT and CDR2 is YYEEEE. The CDR3 has 11 residues. V was clipped by 0 bases and J by 6 bases, with 4 bases between them. The CDR3 DNA sequence: TGTGCCAGCAGCTTGGCGGTCGAGCAGTACTTC. This sequence encodes CASSLAVEQYF.

This clone has just one count. The chain uses TRBV19 and TRBJ2-7, with D possibly TRBD2 on 5 matching bases. CDR3 length: 12 amino acids. V lost 10 bases, J lost 0 bases, and 10 bases lay in between. Germline V gene sequence: CDR1 LNHDA, CDR2 SQIVND (reference sequence). CDR3 nucleotide sequence: TGTGCCACACGGGGAAGCTCCTACGAGCAGTACTTC. It is translated as CATRGSSYEQYF.